This entry is about one T cell receptor beta chain. These data belong to a study of shared clonotypes between healthy human individuals. With V trimmed by 1 base and J by 5 bases, 7 bases remained unmatched. Looked up from germline, CDR1 is SGHNT and CDR2 is YYREEE (reference sequence). The CDR3 is 15 amino acids. Some clones are missing from TCRdb's copy, which holds only in-frame ones; the method was immunoSEQ multiplex PCR. The table includes some 2,400,000 clones, about 94% detected once. This sequence originates from a man aged 18 to 29 in good health. The sequenced sample was naive CD4+ T cells sorted from blood. Subset described: CD45RA+ positively selected. This chain links TRBV5-4 with TRBJ2-5, with TRBD2 identical over 8 bases. The CDR3: CASSLSSGSGETQYF. The CDR3 coding sequence is TGTGCCAGCAGCTTGTCCAGCGGGAGCGGGGAGACCCAGTACTTC.